The clone carrying this T cell receptor (beta chain) has a single count. Its antigen is not identified. This CDR3 has 15 residues. Trimming left V 0 bases short and J 5 bases short, with 8 bases between. Per germline, CDR1 SEHNR and CDR2 FQNEAQ (reference sequence). This entry belongs to a study of PD-1 blockade in classical Hodgkin lymphoma. Study-wide results and caveats: It was reported that newly diagnosed patients had less baseline TCR diversity than healthy donors.

Indicated time point: newly diagnosed, previously untreated cHL patient sample. It was by magnetic negative selection that CD4+ T cells were purified from thawed PBMCs. Some clones are missing from TCRdb's copy, which holds only in-frame ones; the method was immunoSEQ multiplex PCR. The sample has about 16,000 clones, 92% seen once. The chain links TRBV7-9 to TRBJ1-6, with D perhaps matching TRBD1 (5 bases). The source material was CD4+ T cells from blood. The clonotype originates from a human donor with classical Hodgkin lymphoma. CDR3 loop: CASSLAMTDNSPLHF. The DNA of the CDR3 is TGTGCCAGCAGCTTAGCTATGACAGATAATTCACCCCTCCACTTT. Full variable domain (remainder filled in from reference TRBV7-9 and TRBJ1-6): DTGVSQNPRHKITKRGQNVTFRCDPISEHNRLYWYRQTLGQGPEFLTYFQNEAQLEKSRLLSDRFSAERPKGSFSTLEIQRTEQGDSAMYLCASSLAMTDNSPLHFGNGTRLTVT.